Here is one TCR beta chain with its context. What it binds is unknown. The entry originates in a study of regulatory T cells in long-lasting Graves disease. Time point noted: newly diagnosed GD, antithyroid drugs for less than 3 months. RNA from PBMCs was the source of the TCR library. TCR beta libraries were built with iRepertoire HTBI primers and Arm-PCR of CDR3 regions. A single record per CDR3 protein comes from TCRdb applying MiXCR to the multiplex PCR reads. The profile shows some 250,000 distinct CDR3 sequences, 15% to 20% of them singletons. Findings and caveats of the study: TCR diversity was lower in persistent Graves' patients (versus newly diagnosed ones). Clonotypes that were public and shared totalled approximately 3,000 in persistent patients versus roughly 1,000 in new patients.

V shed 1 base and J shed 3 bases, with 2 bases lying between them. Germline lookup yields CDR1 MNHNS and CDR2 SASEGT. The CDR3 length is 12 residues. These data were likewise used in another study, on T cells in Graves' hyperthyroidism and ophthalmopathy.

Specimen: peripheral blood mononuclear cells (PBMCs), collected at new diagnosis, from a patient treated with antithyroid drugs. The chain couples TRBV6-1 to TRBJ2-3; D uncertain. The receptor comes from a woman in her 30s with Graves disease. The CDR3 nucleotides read TGTGCCAGCAGTGAAGGGACAGATACGCAGTATTTT. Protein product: CASSEGTDTQYF.